There are a few counts of the clone carrying this TCR beta chain. The antigen is undetermined. This record belongs to a study of cytomegalovirus exposure and HLA in healthy donors. Use of 60 Vbeta and 13 Jbeta primers characterized the PCR. This table comes from immunoSEQ multiplex PCR, and its TCRdb copy is limited to in-frame clones, with some not included. The sample gives fewer than 200,000 clones, over 80% of which show up once; roughly 2% is in the top ten. Study-wide points: The productive fraction for most TCR beta V segments was about 90% or about 30% in an earlier analysis. TCR beta chain V- and J-gene trimming was linked, in a later analysis, to a missense variant in DCLRE1C.

Germline V gene sequence: CDR1 SGHAT, CDR2 FQNNGV. V was clipped by 2 bases and J by 11 bases, with 15 bases between them. The CDR3 contains 13 residues. What was sequenced was PBMCs. The source is a human donor in good health. The V call is TRBV11-2, the J call TRBJ1-1; no clear D. The CDR3 sequence is CASSLFSGGEAFF. CDR3 in DNA: TGTGCCAGCAGCTTATTCTCGGGTGGGGAGGCTTTCTTT.